These 5 T cell receptor beta chains came from one sample sequenced in a study of T cell responses to AZD1222 COVID-19 vaccine. Repertoires were generated with immunoSEQ multiplex PCR, while TCRdb's copy carries only in-frame clones and drops some. The sample includes roughly 190,000 clones, more than 85% of them seen just once. The sequencing here drew on peripheral blood, taken on day 0 of AZD1222 vaccination. The receptors shown here come from an adult in good health.

The V call is TRBV19, the J call TRBJ1-5; 9 bases align to TRBD1. The CDR3 length is 13 residues. With V trimmed by 3 bases and J by 9 bases, 3 bases remained unmatched. Germline values: CDR1 LNHDA, CDR2 SQIVND (reference sequence). CDR3 protein: CASSMTGGRPQHF. The CDR3 DNA sequence: TGTGCCAGTAGTATGACAGGGGGTAGGCCCCAGCATTTT.

The V gene is TRBV18, the J gene TRBJ1-1; tentative D call: TRBD1 (5 bases). This CDR3 comprises 13 residues. Looked up from germline, CDR1 is KGHSH and CDR2 is LQKENI. V lost 4 bases and J 5 bases, leaving 11 bases between the germline ends. CDR3 nucleotide sequence: TGTGCCAGCTCACGGGGGGTAGAAACTGAAGCTTTCTTT. It encodes CASSRGVETEAFF.

The chain employs TRBV11-2 and TRBJ1-1, with no clear D. Germline V gene lookup returns CDR1 SGHAT and CDR2 FQNNGV. The V gene lost 7 bases and the J gene lost 7 bases, with 13 bases spanning the gap. CDR3 length: 12 amino acids. The CDR3 nucleotides are TGTGCCAGCACCCCGACTTTGGGTGAAGCTTTCTTT. This sequence encodes CASTPTLGEAFF.

This sequence joins TRBV6-5 and TRBJ2-5; 8 nucleotides agree with TRBD1. V shed 2 bases, J shed 4 bases, and the junction held 3 bases outside the gene matches. CDR3 size: 14 residues. The germline V gene encodes CDR1 MNHEY and CDR2 SVGAGI. The CDR3 nucleotides read TGTGCCAGCAGTTACGATACAGGGGGAGAGACCCAGTACTTC. It translates to CASSYDTGGETQYF.

V usage is TRBV2 and J usage is TRBJ2-1; 9 nucleotides match TRBD2. Germline V gene lookup returns CDR1 SNHLY and CDR2 FYNNEI. The CDR3 covers 16 residues. V lost 4 bases to trimming and J lost 8 bases; unmatched junction nucleotides: 12. The CDR3 DNA follows: TGTGCCAGCAGTGGGTGGGATAGCGGGAGTCCCTATGAGCAGTTCTTC. Its translation: CASSGWDSGSPYEQFF.